The rows below give T cell receptor beta chains drawn from one sample of a study of blood T cell repertoires in COVID-19. Data came from immunoSEQ multiplex PCR; TCRdb stores just in-frame clones and leaves some out. Of over 25,000 clones in the sample, around 89% were seen once. The material sequenced was peripheral blood. The receptors shown here come from a human donor in a cohort sampled during active COVID-19. Both conserved end residues are part of each CDR3. A D gene is named only where the DNA matches it firmly. Not all rows give a size; the values are once, few, many and, for expanded clones, a class.

J gene	D gene	clone size	V gene	CDR3 protein	CDR3 DNA
TRBJ1-2	TRBD1	.	TRBV30	CAWSRKGAEGYTF	TGTGCCTGGAGTCGGAAGGGGGCGGAAGGCTACACCTTC
TRBJ2-7	.	.	TRBV7-8	CASSFVGMLWEQYF	TGTGCCAGCAGCTTCGTTGGCATGCTGTGGGAGCAGTACTTC
TRBJ1-2	TRBD1	.	TRBV29-1	CSTSAGTGYGYTF	TGCAGCACATCAGCCGGGACAGGATATGGCTACACCTTC
TRBJ2-3	.	.	TRBV5-1	CASSLAGSTDTQYF	TGCGCCAGCAGCTTGGCCGGGAGCACAGATACGCAGTATTTT
TRBJ2-7	TRBD2	few	TRBV7-2	CASSLSGSSYEQYF	TGTGCCAGCAGCTTGAGCGGGAGCTCCTACGAGCAGTACTTC
TRBJ2-7	.	.	TRBV5-1	CASSNPGVGAYEQYF	TGCGCCAGCAGTAATCCAGGGGTGGGGGCCTACGAGCAGTACTTC
TRBJ2-5	.	.	TRBV5-4	CASSAGLEGVTQYF	TGTGCCAGCAGCGCCGGCCTAGAGGGGGTAACCCAGTACTTC
TRBJ2-6	TRBD1	.	TRBV3-1/TRBV3-2	CASSRTGGSAGANVLTF	TGTGCCAGCAGCCGGACAGGGGGATCGGCTGGGGCCAACGTCCTGACTTTC
TRBJ2-5	.	.	TRBV5-1	CASSLGNVEETQYF	TGCGCCAGCAGCTTGGGTAATGTAGAAGAGACCCAGTACTTC
TRBJ2-1	TRBD2	once	TRBV7-2	CASTGRGPYNEQFF	TGTGCCAGCACCGGGAGGGGCCCCTACAATGAGCAGTTCTTC
TRBJ2-2	.	.	TRBV6-6	CASSYSKTGNTGELFF	TGTGCCAGCAGTTACTCGAAGACAGGGAACACCGGGGAGCTGTTTTTT
TRBJ1-3	TRBD1	.	TRBV25-1	CASKPYRGNTIYF	TGTGCCAGCAAACCTTACAGGGGCAACACCATATATTTT
TRBJ2-3	.	.	TRBV29-1	CSVEWGGFTDTQYF	TGCAGCGTTGAGTGGGGGGGCTTCACAGATACGCAGTATTTT
TRBJ1-4	.	.	TRBV27	CASSLSAREREKLFF	TGTGCCAGCAGTTTATCTGCCAGGGAAAGGGAAAAACTGTTTTTT
TRBJ1-4	.	.	TRBV27	CASRFPGNEKLFF	TGTGCCAGCAGGTTCCCCGGGAATGAAAAACTGTTTTTT
TRBJ2-1	.	few	TRBV6-1	CASSELRVNEQFF	TGTGCCAGCAGTGAACTGAGGGTCAATGAGCAGTTCTTC
TRBJ1-3	.	once	TRBV28	CASSRDPATTSSGNTIYF	TGTGCCAGCAGTCGCGACCCGGCTACTACTTCCTCTGGAAACACCATATATTTT
TRBJ1-1	.	.	TRBV4-1	CASSQGTANTEAFF	TGCGCCAGCAGCCAAGGGACAGCGAACACTGAAGCTTTCTTT
TRBJ2-7	.	.	TRBV3-1/TRBV3-2	CASSQVSTVSYEQYF	TGTGCCAGCAGCCAAGTTTCGACAGTCTCCTACGAGCAGTACTTC
TRBJ2-5	.	.	TRBV6-5	CAGVGAEETQYF	TGTGCCGGGGTGGGGGCCGAAGAGACCCAGTACTTC
TRBJ2-3	.	.	TRBV4-2	CASSQGTVSTDTQYF	TGTGCCAGCAGCCAAGGGACAGTCAGCACAGATACGCAGTATTTT
TRBJ2-2	TRBD1	.	TRBV5-1	CASSLDRGNTGELFF	TGCGCCAGCAGCTTGGACAGGGGAAACACCGGGGAGCTGTTTTTT
TRBJ1-1	.	.	TRBV7-2	CASIQGLATEAFF	TGTGCCAGCATACAGGGTCTCGCCACTGAAGCTTTCTTT
TRBJ1-5	.	.	TRBV19	CASSLEFGQPQHF	TGTGCCAGTAGTTTGGAGTTTGGACAGCCCCAGCATTTT
TRBJ2-3	TRBD2	.	TRBV7-2	CASSFRGGSDTQYF	TGTGCCAGCAGCTTCCGGGGGGGCTCAGATACGCAGTATTTT
TRBJ2-3	.	.	TRBV19	CASSIGNPPDTQYF	TGTGCCAGTAGTATCGGGAACCCTCCAGATACGCAGTATTTT
TRBJ1-2	.	.	TRBV7-7	CASSLWPGSRLSGYTF	TGTGCCAGCAGCTTATGGCCGGGGAGTAGACTTAGCGGCTACACCTTC
TRBJ2-5	.	.	TRBV7-8	CASSSTGTRQETQYF	TGTGCCAGCAGTTCTACCGGGACTCGTCAAGAGACCCAGTACTTC
TRBJ1-1	.	.	TRBV3-1/TRBV3-2	CASSQVSTEAFF	TGTGCCAGCAGCCAAGTCTCCACTGAAGCTTTCTTT
TRBJ2-1	.	.	TRBV5-1	CASGRWETYNEQFF	TGCGCCAGCGGCCGCTGGGAGACCTACAATGAGCAGTTCTTC
TRBJ1-1	.	.	TRBV29-1	CSVDQGLRDTEAFF	TGCAGCGTTGATCAGGGCCTTAGGGACACTGAAGCTTTCTTT
TRBJ2-3	.	.	TRBV12-3/TRBV12-4	CASSLAGGDTQYF	TGTGCCAGCAGTTTAGCGGGGGGAGATACGCAGTATTTT
TRBJ2-3	.	.	TRBV4-1	CASSQPRLGDTQYF	TGCGCCAGCAGCCAACCCAGATTGGGCGATACGCAGTATTTT